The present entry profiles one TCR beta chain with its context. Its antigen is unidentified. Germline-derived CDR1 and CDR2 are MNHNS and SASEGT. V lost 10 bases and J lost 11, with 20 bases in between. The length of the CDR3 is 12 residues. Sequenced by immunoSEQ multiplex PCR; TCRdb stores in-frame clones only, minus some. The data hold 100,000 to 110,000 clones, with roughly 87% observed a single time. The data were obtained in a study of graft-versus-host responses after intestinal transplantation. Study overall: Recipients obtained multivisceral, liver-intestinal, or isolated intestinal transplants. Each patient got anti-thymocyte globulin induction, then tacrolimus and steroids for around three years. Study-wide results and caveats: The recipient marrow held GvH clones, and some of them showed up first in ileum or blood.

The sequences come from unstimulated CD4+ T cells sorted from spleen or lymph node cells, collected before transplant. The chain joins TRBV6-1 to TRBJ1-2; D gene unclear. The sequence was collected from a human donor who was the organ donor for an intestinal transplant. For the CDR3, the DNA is TGTGCCACCGTGTCCTCCTGGGGTGGATACACCTTC. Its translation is CATVSSWGGYTF.